The 14 T cell receptor beta chains given below trace back to one sample, sequenced in a study of beta chain features in type 1 diabetes. Overall study findings and caveats: Type 1 diabetes patients showed a moderate but significant shortening of TCRB CDR3s in all four CD4+ subsets.

These receptors are not linked to any known antigen. Expressed TCRB transcripts were sequenced because the isolated RNA had all been reverse transcribed beforehand. Assay: immunoSEQ multiplex PCR; the TCRdb copy retains only in-frame clones and omits some. The repertoire holds about 660,000 clones, with about an eighth as singletons. Sequenced input: naive CD4+ T cells from blood. The origin of the receptors is a man younger than 30 with type 1 diabetes.

This clone has a handful of counts. The V gene is TRBV10-3, the J gene TRBJ2-3; the D is unclear. V lost 4 bases and J lost 2, with 16 bases in between. The CDR3 has 16 amino acids. Germline assignment: CDR1 ENHRY and CDR2 SYGVKD. CDR3 bases: TGTGCCATCAGTGCCTCGAGTGAAGTCCTCACAGATACGCAGTATTTT. Amino acids: CAISASSEVLTDTQYF.

The chain uses TRBV7-2 and TRBJ2-7; 9 positions match TRBD2. The CDR3 is 15 residues long. Losses at the gene ends were 5 bases for V and 4 bases for J; bases not matched to a gene: 9. Germline V gives CDR1 SGHTA, CDR2 FQGNSA. The CDR3 here is CASSPSGGFQYEQYF. The CDR3 DNA is TGTGCCAGCAGCCCCAGCGGGGGGTTTCAATACGAGCAGTACTTC.

This chain joins TRBV6-5 and TRBJ2-1; perhaps D is TRBD1 or TRBD2 (5 bases each). Trimming shortened V by 5 bases and J by 4 bases, and 15 bases separated the two germline ends. Germline assignment: CDR1 MNHEY and CDR2 SVGAGI. CDR3 length: 15 amino acids. CDR3 sequence: CASSLRDLGYNEQFF. For the CDR3, the DNA is TGTGCCAGCAGTCTCAGGGACCTTGGGTACAATGAGCAGTTCTTC.

The CDR3 DNA reads TGTGCCAGCAGCGTAGATTCACGCGGGGGGGTATTTATCGAGCAGTACTTC. It yields the protein CASSVDSRGGVFIEQYF. V gene TRBV9 combines with J gene TRBJ2-7; 9 bases map to TRBD2. This CDR3 spans 17 amino acids. V lost 0 bases and J lost 6; bases outside the gene matches: 13. From germline, CDR1 is SGDLS and CDR2 YYNGEE.

V is TRBV11-2 and J is TRBJ2-7; 12 bases align to TRBD2. Germline trimming cut 4 bases from V and 4 bases from J; bases unmatched to any gene: 11. The CDR3 runs 17 residues. The germline V gene has CDR1 SGHAT and CDR2 FQNNGV. CDR3 loop: CASSSHYTSGGIYEQYF. The DNA for the CDR3 is TGTGCCAGCAGCTCCCACTACACTAGCGGGGGGATATACGAGCAGTACTTC.

Only a few counts were recorded for this clone. The V and J genes are TRBV9 and TRBJ2-7; TRBD2 agrees at 10 bases. This CDR3 is 17 amino acids long. Germline CDR1 is SGDLS and CDR2 is YYNGEE. The trim removed 4 bases at V and 2 bases at J, leaving 12 bases unmatched. The chain's CDR3 is CASSPRPGLATAYEQYF. Here the CDR3 DNA reads TGTGCCAGCAGCCCCCGCCCGGGACTAGCGACAGCCTACGAGCAGTACTTC.

This clone was seen only a few times. The rearrangement uses TRBV9 and TRBJ1-2; D remains unclear. The CDR3 runs 14 residues. The germline gives CDR1 SGDLS, CDR2 YYNGEE. The V end was cut by 0 bases, the J end by 5 bases, with 11 bases between. CDR3 sequence (DNA): TGTGCCAGCAGCGTAGACCCGACGGCGTATGGCTACACCTTC. It is translated as CASSVDPTAYGYTF.

CDR3 nucleotides: TGTGCCAGCAGTTCCGCCGAGGGGGTAGATACGCAGTATTTT. Amino acids: CASSSAEGVDTQYF. The chain employs TRBV6-6 and TRBJ2-3; D may be TRBD1 (6 bases). Germline CDR1 MNHNY, CDR2 SVGAGI (reference sequence). This CDR3 has 14 residues. The germline V and J ends were trimmed by 4 bases and 5 bases, with 13 bases remaining between them.

The chain employs TRBV5-1 and TRBJ1-1, with D tentatively TRBD1 (6 bases). The length of the CDR3 is 14 residues. Germline-derived CDR1 and CDR2 are SGHRS and YFSETQ. V lost 7 bases to trimming and J lost 1 base, with 14 bases between them. CDR3 DNA: TGCGCCAGCCGGCCAGGGGTGGCGAACACTGAAGCTTTCTTT. Protein product: CASRPGVANTEAFF.

The chain couples TRBV7-3 to TRBJ2-2; perhaps TRBD1 as D (6 bases). Trimming stripped 5 bases from V and 0 bases from J, with 10 bases between. Germline CDR1 reads SGHTA; CDR2 reads FQGTGA. The CDR3 contains 15 residues. CDR3 residues: CASSPNRANTGELFF. As DNA, the CDR3 is TGTGCCAGCAGCCCAAACAGGGCGAACACCGGGGAGCTGTTTTTT.

This chain uses TRBV29-1 with TRBJ1-5, with D possibly matching TRBD1 (5 bases). This CDR3 spans 12 amino acids. The V end lost 6 bases, the J end lost 7 bases, and 13 bases lay between the germline ends. In germline, CDR1 is SQVTM, CDR2 ANQGSEA. This CDR3 reads CSVAGVGQPQHF. CDR3 DNA: TGCAGCGTCGCGGGGGTAGGACAGCCCCAGCATTTT. The whole variable domain, filled in from reference TRBV29-1 and TRBJ1-5, reads SAVISQKPSRDICQRGTSLTIQCQVDSQVTMMFWYRQQPGQSLTLIATANQGSEATYESGFVIDKFPISRPNLTFSTLTVSNMSPEDSSIYLCSVAGVGQPQHFGDGTRLSIL.

This clone was recorded a few times. The V call is TRBV7-2, the J call TRBJ2-3; D perhaps matches TRBD2 (5 bases). Trimming took 7 bases from V and 4 from J, leaving 15 bases between them. CDR3 size: 14 residues. Germline V gene lookup returns CDR1 SGHTA and CDR2 FQGNSA. The CDR3 region is CASTPGLPADTQYF. The CDR3 nucleotides are TGTGCCAGCACCCCTGGACTTCCCGCAGATACGCAGTATTTT.

V and J are TRBV4-1 and TRBJ2-4; possible D gene TRBD1, 6 bases. Per germline, CDR1 MGHRA and CDR2 YSYEKL. V was cut by 4 bases and J by 1 base, with 14 bases left in between. The CDR3 extends over 16 amino acids. CDR3 loop: CASSPPAQGAKNIQYF. CDR3 DNA sequence: TGCGCCAGCAGCCCTCCTGCCCAGGGGGCCAAAAACATTCAGTACTTC.

This clone came up a few times. V gene TRBV28 combines with J gene TRBJ2-5; TRBD1 matches 7 bases. The germline gives CDR1 MDHEN, CDR2 SYDVKM. CDR3 length: 15 residues. V shed 5 bases, J shed 4 bases, and the junction held 10 bases outside the gene matches. In nucleotides, the CDR3 is TGTGCCAGCAGTGTCCTTACAGGGGTCGCAGAGACCCAGTACTTC. It specifies CASSVLTGVAETQYF.